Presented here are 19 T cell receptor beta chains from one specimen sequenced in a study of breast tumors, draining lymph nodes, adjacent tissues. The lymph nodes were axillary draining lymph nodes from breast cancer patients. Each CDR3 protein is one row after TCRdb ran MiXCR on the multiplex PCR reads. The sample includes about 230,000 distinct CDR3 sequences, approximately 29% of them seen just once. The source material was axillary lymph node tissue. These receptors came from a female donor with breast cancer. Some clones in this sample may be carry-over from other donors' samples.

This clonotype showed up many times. Written as DNA, the CDR3 is TGTGCCAGCAGCGTAGGACAGGGTCATGGAAACACCATATATTTT. Encoded protein: CASSVGQGHGNTIYF. This chain links TRBV9 with TRBJ1-3, with TRBD1 matching 7 bases. J lost 3 bases, V lost 0 bases, and 3 bases had no gene match. The V gene's germline CDR1 is SGDLS and CDR2 YYNGEE. The CDR3 is 15 amino acids.

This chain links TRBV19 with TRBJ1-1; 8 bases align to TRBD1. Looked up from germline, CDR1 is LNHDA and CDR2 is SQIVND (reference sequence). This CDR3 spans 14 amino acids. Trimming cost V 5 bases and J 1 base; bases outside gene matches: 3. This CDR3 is CASSSDRANTEAFF. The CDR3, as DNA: TGTGCCAGTAGTTCGGACAGGGCGAACACTGAAGCTTTCTTT.

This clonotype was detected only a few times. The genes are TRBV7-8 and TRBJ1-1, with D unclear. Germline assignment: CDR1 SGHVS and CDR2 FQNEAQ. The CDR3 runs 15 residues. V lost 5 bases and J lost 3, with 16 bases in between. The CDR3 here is CASSPLQGYDTEAFF. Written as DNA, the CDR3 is TGTGCCAGCAGCCCACTCCAAGGGTATGACACTGAAGCTTTCTTT.

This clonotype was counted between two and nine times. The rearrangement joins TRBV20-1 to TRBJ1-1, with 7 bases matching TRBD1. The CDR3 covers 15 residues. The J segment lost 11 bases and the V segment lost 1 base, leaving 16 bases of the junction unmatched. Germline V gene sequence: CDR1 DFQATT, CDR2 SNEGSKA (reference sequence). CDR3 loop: CSARVRLRGRTGAFF. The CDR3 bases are TGCAGTGCTAGAGTACGGTTAAGGGGGCGAACAGGGGCTTTCTTT.

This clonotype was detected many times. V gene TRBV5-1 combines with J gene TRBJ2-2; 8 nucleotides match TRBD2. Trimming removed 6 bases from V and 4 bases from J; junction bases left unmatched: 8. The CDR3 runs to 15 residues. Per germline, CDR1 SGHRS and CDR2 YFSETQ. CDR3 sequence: CASIELAGSTGELFF. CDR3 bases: TGCGCCAGCATTGAGCTAGCGGGTTCCACCGGGGAGCTGTTTTTT.

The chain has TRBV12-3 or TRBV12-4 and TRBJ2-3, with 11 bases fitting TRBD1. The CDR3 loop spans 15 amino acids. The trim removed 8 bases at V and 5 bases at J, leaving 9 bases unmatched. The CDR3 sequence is CASPEGQGGLDTQYF. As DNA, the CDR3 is TGTGCCAGCCCAGAGGGACAGGGGGGACTAGATACGCAGTATTTT.

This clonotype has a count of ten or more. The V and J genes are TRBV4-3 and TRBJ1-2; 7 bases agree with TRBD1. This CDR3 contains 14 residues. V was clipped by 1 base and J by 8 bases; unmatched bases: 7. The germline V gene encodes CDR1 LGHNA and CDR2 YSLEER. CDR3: CASSQAVRGGGYTF. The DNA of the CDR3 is TGCGCCAGCAGCCAAGCTGTGAGAGGGGGCGGCTACACCTTC.

CDR3 DNA: TGCAGTGCCGCCGGACTAGCGGGGAGCACAGATTCTTATGGCTACACCTTC. Its protein is CSAAGLAGSTDSYGYTF. The V and J genes are TRBV20-1 and TRBJ1-2; D is ambiguous. In germline, CDR1 is DFQATT, CDR2 SNEGSKA (reference sequence). This CDR3 contains 17 residues. Trimming removed 6 bases from V and 5 bases from J, with 28 bases in between.

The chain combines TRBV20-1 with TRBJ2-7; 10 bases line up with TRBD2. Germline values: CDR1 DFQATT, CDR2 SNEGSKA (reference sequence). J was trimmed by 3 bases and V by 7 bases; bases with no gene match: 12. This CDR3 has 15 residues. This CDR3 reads CSVSASGSPRYEQYF. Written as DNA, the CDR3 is TGCAGTGTTAGTGCTAGCGGGAGCCCCCGCTACGAGCAGTACTTC.

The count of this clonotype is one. The CDR3 spells CASSPRIQATNTGELFF. The CDR3, as DNA: TGTGCCAGCAGCCCCCGGATACAGGCCACGAACACCGGGGAGCTGTTTTTT. The chain joins TRBV14 to TRBJ2-2, with D perhaps matching TRBD1 (5 bases). Germline CDR1 reads SGHDN; CDR2 reads FVKESK. Trimming took off 4 bases at V and 0 bases at J, with 15 bases between the two ends. The CDR3 has 17 amino acids.

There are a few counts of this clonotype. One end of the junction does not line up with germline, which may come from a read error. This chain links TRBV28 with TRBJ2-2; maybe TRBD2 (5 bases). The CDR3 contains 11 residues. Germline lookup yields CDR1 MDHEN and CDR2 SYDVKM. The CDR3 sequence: CASSLSGELVF. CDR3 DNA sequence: TGTGCCAGCAGTTTATCCGGGGAGCTGGTTTTT. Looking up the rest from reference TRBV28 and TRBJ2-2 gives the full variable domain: DVKVTQSSRYLVKRTGEKVFLECVQDMDHENMFWYRQDPGLGLRLIYFSYDVKMKEKGDIPEGYSVSREKKERFSLILESASTNQTSMYLCASSLSGELVFGEGSRLTVL.

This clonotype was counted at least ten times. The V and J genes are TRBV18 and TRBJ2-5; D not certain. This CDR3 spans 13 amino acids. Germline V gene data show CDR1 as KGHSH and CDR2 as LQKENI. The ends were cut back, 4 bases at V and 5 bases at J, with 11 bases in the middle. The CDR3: CASSRRAAETQYF. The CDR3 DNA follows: TGTGCCAGCTCACGCCGAGCTGCGGAGACCCAGTACTTC.

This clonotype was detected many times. The CDR3 nucleotides read TGTGCCAGCAGCTTAGGGAGGGCGGCAGATACGCAGTATTTT. Protein: CASSLGRAADTQYF. The chain uses TRBV7-2 and TRBJ2-3; tentative D call: TRBD2 (6 bases). Trimming pared 1 base from V and 4 bases from J, leaving 9 bases between. The CDR3 runs to 14 residues. CDR1 SGHTA and CDR2 FQGNSA come from the germline V gene.

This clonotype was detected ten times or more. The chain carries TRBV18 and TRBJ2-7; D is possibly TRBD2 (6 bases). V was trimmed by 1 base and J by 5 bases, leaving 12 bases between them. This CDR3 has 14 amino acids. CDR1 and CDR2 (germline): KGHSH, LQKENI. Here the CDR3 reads CASSPRLDSHEQYF. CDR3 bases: TGTGCCAGCTCACCACGACTAGACTCACACGAGCAGTACTTC.

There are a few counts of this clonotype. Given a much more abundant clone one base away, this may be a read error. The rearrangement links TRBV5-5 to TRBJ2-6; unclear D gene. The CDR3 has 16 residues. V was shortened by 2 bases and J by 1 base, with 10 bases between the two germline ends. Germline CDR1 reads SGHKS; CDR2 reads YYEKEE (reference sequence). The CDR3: CASSFLQTSGANVLTF. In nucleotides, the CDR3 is TGTGCCAGCAGCTTCCTACAGACATCTGGGGCCAACGTCCTGACTTTC.

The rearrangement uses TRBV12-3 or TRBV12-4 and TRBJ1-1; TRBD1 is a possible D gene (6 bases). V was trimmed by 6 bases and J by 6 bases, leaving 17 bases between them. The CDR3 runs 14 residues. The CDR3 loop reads CASSLTRGSSEAFF. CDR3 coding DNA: TGTGCCAGCAGCCTAACCAGGGGATCTTCTGAAGCTTTCTTT.

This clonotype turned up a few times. Here the CDR3 reads CASSHWGGSEQYF. CDR3 nucleotide sequence: TGTGCCAGCAGTCACTGGGGGGGGAGCGAGCAGTACTTC. The rearrangement joins TRBV6-5 to TRBJ2-7; 7 bases agree with TRBD2. V lost 5 bases, J lost 6 bases, and 7 bases stayed unmatched. CDR3 length equals 13 residues. Germline V CDR1 and CDR2: MNHEY, SVGAGI.

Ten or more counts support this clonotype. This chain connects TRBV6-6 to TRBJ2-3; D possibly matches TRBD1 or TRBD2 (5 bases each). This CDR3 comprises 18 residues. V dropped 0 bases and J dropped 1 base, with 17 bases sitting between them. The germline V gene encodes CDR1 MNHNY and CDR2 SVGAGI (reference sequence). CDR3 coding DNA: TGTGCCAGCAGTTACTCCGTGGGAACGGGACGACGCACAGATACGCAGTATTTT. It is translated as CASSYSVGTGRRTDTQYF.

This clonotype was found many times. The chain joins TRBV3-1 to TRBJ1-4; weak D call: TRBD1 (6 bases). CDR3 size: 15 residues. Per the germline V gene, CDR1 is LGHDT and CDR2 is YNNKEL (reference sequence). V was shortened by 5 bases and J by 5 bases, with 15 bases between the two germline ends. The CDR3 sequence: CASSKQQGVNEKLFF. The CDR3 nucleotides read TGTGCCAGCAGCAAACAACAGGGAGTAAATGAAAAACTGTTTTTT.